The 28 T cell receptor beta chains in this list originate from one sample, sequenced in a study of cytomegalovirus exposure and HLA in healthy donors. 13 Jbeta primers and 60 Vbeta primers were used for the PCR. Sequenced by immunoSEQ multiplex PCR; TCRdb stores in-frame clones only, minus some. This sample has fewer than 200,000 clones, with over 80% found just once. The sample was PBMCs. Receptors originate from a woman in her fifties or sixties in good health and CMV-seropositive.

The genes are TRBV11-2 and TRBJ1-2, with 7 positions matching TRBD1. Germline V gene data show CDR1 as SGHAT and CDR2 as FQNNGV. The V and J ends lost 5 bases and 0 bases, in that order; junction bases with no gene match: 3. This CDR3 is 14 amino acids long. Here the CDR3 DNA reads TGTGCCAGCAGCCCCGGGACAGCTAACTATGGCTACACCTTC. It encodes CASSPGTANYGYTF.

J is TRBJ2-1 and V is TRBV15; D remains unclear. Trimming removed 3 bases at V and 5 bases at J, with 23 bases between. The germline CDR1 and CDR2 sequences are LNHNV and YYDKDF (reference sequence). This CDR3 contains 18 residues. The CDR3 sequence: CATSSPKMAFSPHNEQFF. The CDR3 region has the DNA TGTGCCACCAGCAGCCCCAAAATGGCCTTTTCGCCCCACAATGAGCAGTTCTTC.

This clone was observed a few times. The J gene is TRBJ2-1, the V gene TRBV6-6; D not resolved. V was clipped by 6 bases and J by 0 bases, with 9 bases between them. The germline V gene encodes CDR1 MNHNY and CDR2 SVGAGI (reference sequence). The CDR3 runs to 14 residues. The CDR3 loop reads CASSHVVSYNEQFF. The CDR3 DNA is TGTGCCAGCAGCCACGTAGTCTCCTACAATGAGCAGTTCTTC.

The chain recombines TRBV29-1 with TRBJ1-6, with 9 bases lining up with TRBD1. The CDR3 contains 14 residues. CDR1 is SQVTM and CDR2 is ANQGSEA in the germline V gene. The junction had 6 bases not matched to a gene; V was cut back by 4 bases and J by 8 bases. The CDR3 bases are TGCAGCGTTGGGACAGGGGTCATGGATTCACCCCTCCACTTT. As protein: CSVGTGVMDSPLHF.

This clone was recorded a few times. The chain has TRBV5-1 and TRBJ1-4; 8 bases are shared with TRBD1. Germline trimming cut 4 bases from V and 6 bases from J; bases unmatched to any gene: 5. Germline V gives CDR1 SGHRS, CDR2 YFSETQ. The CDR3 length is 14 residues. The CDR3 here is CASSPGQAHEKLFF. DNA of the CDR3: TGCGCCAGCAGCCCGGGACAGGCGCATGAAAAACTGTTTTTT.

This clone came up a few times. The V and J genes are TRBV6-6 and TRBJ1-3; tentatively, D is TRBD1 (5 bases). In germline, CDR1 is MNHNY, CDR2 SVGAGI (reference sequence). CDR3 length: 15 residues. V shed 5 bases and J shed 4 bases, with 15 bases lying between them. The CDR3 bases are TGTGCCAGCAGTCCCTCGGACACTCCCGGAAACACCATATATTTT. Translation gives CASSPSDTPGNTIYF.

In its sample, this clone was seen a few times. This chain links TRBV7-9 with TRBJ1-4; D gene unclear. The CDR3 spans 12 residues. Trimming took off 2 bases at V and 10 bases at J, with 8 bases between the two ends. CDR1 is SEHNR and CDR2 is FQNEAQ in the germline V gene (reference sequence). The CDR3 DNA is TGTGCCAGCAGCTTAACAACGGGAAAACTGTTTTTT. Encoded protein: CASSLTTGKLFF.

The chain carries TRBV9 and TRBJ2-5, with D perhaps matching TRBD1 (5 bases). V lost 0 bases, J lost 2 bases, and 8 bases lay in between. Germline V gene data show CDR1 as SGDLS and CDR2 as YYNGEE. This CDR3 has 14 amino acids. As DNA, the CDR3 is TGTGCCAGCAGCGTAGGAAAGGGGCAAGAGACCCAGTACTTC. Translating gives CASSVGKGQETQYF. The whole variable domain, filled in from reference TRBV9 and TRBJ2-5, reads DSGVTQTPKHLITATGQRVTLRCSPRSGDLSVYWYQQSLDQGLQFLIQYYNGEERAKGNILERFSAQQFPDLHSELNLSSLELGDSALYFCASSVGKGQETQYFGPGTRLLVL.

The chain has TRBV19 and TRBJ1-1; D possibly corresponds to TRBD1 (5 bases). Germline-derived CDR1 and CDR2 are LNHDA and SQIVND (reference sequence). The CDR3 is 17 amino acids. Deletions cut 6 bases from V and 4 bases from J, with 24 bases between. The CDR3 DNA reads TGTGCCAGTAGCCGAACCTATGGAGGGGTAAAGACCACTGAAGCTTTCTTT. Protein product: CASSRTYGGVKTTEAFF.

The V and J genes are TRBV7-9 and TRBJ2-2; 7 bases are shared with TRBD2. Germline CDR1 SEHNR, CDR2 FQNEAQ (reference sequence). The CDR3 is 14 residues long. With 4 bases clipped from V and 7 bases from J, the junction kept 6 bases outside the gene matches. The CDR3 DNA follows: TGTGCCAGCAGCTCGACGGGAGGCGGCGGGGAGCTGTTTTTT. Protein: CASSSTGGGGELFF.

The V gene is TRBV4-3, the J gene TRBJ1-3, with 9 bases matching TRBD1. J gave up 7 bases and V 1 base, and 5 bases lay outside the gene matches. The CDR3 consists of 15 residues. Germline values: CDR1 LGHNA, CDR2 YSLEER. CDR3 sequence: CASSQGRQGDNTIYF. In DNA, the CDR3 is TGCGCCAGCAGCCAAGGGCGACAGGGGGACAACACCATATATTTT.

The CDR3 nucleotides are TGTGCCTGGAGTGGTCCCGGGACAGGATCATCACCCCTCCACTTT. Residues: CAWSGPGTGSSPLHF. The V call is TRBV30, the J call TRBJ1-6, with TRBD1 identical over 8 bases. The CDR3 covers 15 residues. The V segment lost 1 base and the J segment 10 bases; nucleotides outside the gene matches: 9. Germline values: CDR1 GTSNPN, CDR2 SVGIG (reference sequence).

V gene TRBV4-1 combines with J gene TRBJ1-5; D is unclear. This CDR3 is 13 amino acids long. V dropped 2 bases and J dropped 9 bases, with 11 bases sitting between them. CDR1 and CDR2 from the germline V gene are MGHRA and YSYEKL. CDR3 sequence reads: CASSQIERGPQHF. CDR3 DNA: TGCGCCAGCAGCCAAATCGAACGGGGGCCCCAGCATTTT.

The chain carries TRBV19 and TRBJ1-1, with 7 bases that match TRBD1. J lost 4 bases, V lost 4 bases, and 9 bases had no gene match. CDR1 is LNHDA, CDR2 SQIVND, per germline (reference sequence). The CDR3 is 15 residues long. This CDR3 is CASSTGGRGTTEAFF. CDR3 DNA: TGTGCCAGTAGTACAGGGGGTCGGGGGACCACTGAAGCTTTCTTT.

The chain combines TRBV7-2 with TRBJ1-4, with D maybe TRBD1 (5 bases). CDR1 is SGHTA and CDR2 is FQGNSA in the germline V gene. Trimming removed 4 bases from V and 8 bases from J, with 17 bases in between. This CDR3 is built from 15 residues. CDR3 amino acids: CASSSGDSLREKLFF. CDR3 bases: TGTGCCAGCAGCTCGGGGGACTCTTTGAGGGAAAAACTGTTTTTT.

This clone has just one count. The junction departs from germline at one end; a sequencing error may be responsible. The chain recombines TRBV7-7 with TRBJ2-7, with 9 bases that match TRBD1. Germline V gives CDR1 SSHAT, CDR2 FNYEAQ (reference sequence). The CDR3 loop spans 15 amino acids. In DNA, the CDR3 is TGTGCTAGCAGCCAGGGGACAGGGATACTCTACGAGCAGTACTTC. Translating gives CASSQGTGILYEQYF.

About this clone: One end of the junction does not line up with germline, which may come from a read error. This sequence joins TRBV7-7 and TRBJ2-7; 8 bases map to TRBD1. The CDR3 is 15 residues long. Germline CDR1 reads SSHAT; CDR2 reads FNYEAQ (reference sequence). CDR3 sequence (DNA): TGTGCTAGCAGCCAAAGACCGGGACAGGCCTACGAGCAGTACTTC. This translates into CASSQRPGQAYEQYF.

This clone was seen only a few times. V and J are TRBV7-9 and TRBJ1-2; unclear D gene. The CDR3 consists of 13 residues. The germline gives CDR1 SEHNR, CDR2 FQNEAQ (reference sequence). V lost 1 base, J lost 5 bases, and 8 bases lay in between. CDR3 sequence (DNA): TGTGCCAGCAGCTTAGATCCGTCGTATGGCTACACCTTC. This gives the protein CASSLDPSYGYTF.

The genes are TRBV5-8 and TRBJ1-5, with TRBD1 identical over 7 bases. Germline V gene sequence: CDR1 SGHTS, CDR2 YDEGEE. The CDR3 covers 15 residues. V dropped 7 bases and J dropped 4; count of bases not matched to a gene: 11. CDR3 DNA sequence: TGTGCCAGCGGCCGACAGGGAGGAGGTAATCAGCCCCAGCATTTT. As protein: CASGRQGGGNQPQHF. The full variable domain, with the rest looked up from reference TRBV5-8 and TRBJ1-5, is EAGVTQSPTHLIKTRGQQATLRCSPISGHTSVYWYQQALGLGLQFLLWYDEGEERNRGNFPPRFSGRQFPNYSSELNVNALELEDSALYLCASGRQGGGNQPQHFGDGTRLSIL.

The rearrangement uses TRBV21-1 and TRBJ2-7; TRBD1 is the table's D call, not checked against the DNA. TRBV21-1 represents a pseudogene. This CDR3 contains 17 residues. As DNA, the CDR3 is TGTGCCAGCAGCAAAGGAACTGGAGGGGGCGAAGACTACGAGCAGTACTTC. It codes for CASSKGTGGGEDYEQYF.

This chain joins TRBV29-1 and TRBJ2-1; tentative D call: TRBD2 (7 bases). Germline CDR1 SQVTM, CDR2 ANQGSEA. The V end lost 4 bases, the J end lost 5 bases, and 12 bases lay between the germline ends. The CDR3 is 13 residues long. CDR3 region: CSVGGGGNNEQFF. The CDR3 DNA reads as TGCAGCGTTGGCGGCGGGGGCAACAATGAGCAGTTCTTC.

The gene calls are TRBV2 and TRBJ2-3; D is perhaps TRBD2 (6 bases). With 7 bases removed from V and 0 bases from J, the gap between germline ends came to 14 bases. Germline V gives CDR1 SNHLY, CDR2 FYNNEI. This CDR3 has 15 residues. This chain's CDR3 is CASTRAGPSTDTQYF. In DNA, the CDR3 is TGTGCCAGCACTAGAGCGGGCCCTAGCACAGATACGCAGTATTTT.

CDR3 protein: CASSRQGSEAFF. The CDR3 nucleotides read TGTGCCAGCAGCCGGCAGGGTTCAGAAGCTTTCTTT. The chain couples TRBV6-5 to TRBJ1-1, with D maybe TRBD1 (5 bases). The CDR3 is 12 amino acids. Germline V lookup: CDR1 MNHEY, CDR2 SVGAGI. Trimming shortened V by 6 bases and J by 8 bases, and 13 bases separated the two germline ends.

CDR3 DNA sequence: TGCGCCAGCAGGGCGGGAGGGACCTACAATGAGCAGTTCTTC. Protein: CASRAGGTYNEQFF. The chain combines TRBV5-1 with TRBJ2-1; 9 bases agree with TRBD2. With 5 bases clipped from V and 2 bases from J, the junction kept 2 bases outside the gene matches. The length of the CDR3 is 14 residues. Per germline, CDR1 SGHRS and CDR2 YFSETQ.

This clone came up a few times. The chain employs TRBV28 and TRBJ1-2; D remains ambiguous. V lost 1 base and J lost 3, with 15 bases in between. CDR1 and CDR2 (germline): MDHEN, SYDVKM. The CDR3 extends over 16 amino acids. The CDR3 spells CASSLYRYTGDYGYTF. CDR3 nucleotides: TGTGCCAGCAGTTTATATCGCTATACGGGTGACTATGGCTACACCTTC.

The CDR3 DNA reads as TGTGCCAGTCAGTTTAGCGGGGGGGGGCTCCTCGAGCAGTACTTC. Translating it yields CASQFSGGGLLEQYF. The chain couples TRBV7-2 to TRBJ2-7; 11 bases are a match to TRBD2. The trim removed 9 bases at V and 6 bases at J, leaving 13 bases unmatched. The CDR3 totals 15 residues. The germline V gene has CDR1 SGHTA and CDR2 FQGNSA.

The chain carries TRBV4-1 and TRBJ1-3, with 7 bases that match TRBD1. The CDR3 runs 17 residues. Germline values: CDR1 MGHRA, CDR2 YSYEKL. V shed 5 bases, J shed 5 bases, and the junction held 15 bases outside the gene matches. Here the CDR3 DNA reads TGCGCCAGCAGCGCCCTTAGTCGGCAGGGGGTGAGAAACACCATATATTTT. Translation: CASSALSRQGVRNTIYF.

This clone was seen a few times. This chain joins TRBV5-1 and TRBJ2-2, with 10 bases aligning to TRBD1. The CDR3 consists of 15 residues. The V gene's germline CDR1 is SGHRS and CDR2 YFSETQ. The junction had 8 bases not matched to a gene; V was cut back by 8 bases and J by 4 bases. This CDR3 reads CASFRDRGITGELFF. As DNA, the CDR3 is TGCGCCAGTTTCCGGGACAGGGGTATCACCGGGGAGCTGTTTTTT.